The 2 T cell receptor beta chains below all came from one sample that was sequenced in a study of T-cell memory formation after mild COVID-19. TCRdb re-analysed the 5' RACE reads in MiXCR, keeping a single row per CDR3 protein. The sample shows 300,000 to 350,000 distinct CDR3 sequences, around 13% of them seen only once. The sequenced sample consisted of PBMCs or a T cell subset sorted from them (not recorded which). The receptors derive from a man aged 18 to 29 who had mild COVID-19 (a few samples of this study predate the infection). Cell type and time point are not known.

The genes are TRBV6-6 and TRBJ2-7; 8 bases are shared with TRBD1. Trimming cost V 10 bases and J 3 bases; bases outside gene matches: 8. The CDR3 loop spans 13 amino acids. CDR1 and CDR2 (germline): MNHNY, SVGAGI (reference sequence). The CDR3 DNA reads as TGTGCCACTGCCGGGACAGGACTCTACGAGCAGTACGTC. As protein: CATAGTGLYEQYV.

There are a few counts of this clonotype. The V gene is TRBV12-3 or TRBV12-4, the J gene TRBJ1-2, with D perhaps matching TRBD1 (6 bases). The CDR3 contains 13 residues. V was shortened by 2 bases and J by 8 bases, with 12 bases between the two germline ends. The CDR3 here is CASSLRGVDGYTF. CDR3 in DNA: TGTGCCAGCAGTTTAAGGGGGGTGGACGGCTACACCTTC.